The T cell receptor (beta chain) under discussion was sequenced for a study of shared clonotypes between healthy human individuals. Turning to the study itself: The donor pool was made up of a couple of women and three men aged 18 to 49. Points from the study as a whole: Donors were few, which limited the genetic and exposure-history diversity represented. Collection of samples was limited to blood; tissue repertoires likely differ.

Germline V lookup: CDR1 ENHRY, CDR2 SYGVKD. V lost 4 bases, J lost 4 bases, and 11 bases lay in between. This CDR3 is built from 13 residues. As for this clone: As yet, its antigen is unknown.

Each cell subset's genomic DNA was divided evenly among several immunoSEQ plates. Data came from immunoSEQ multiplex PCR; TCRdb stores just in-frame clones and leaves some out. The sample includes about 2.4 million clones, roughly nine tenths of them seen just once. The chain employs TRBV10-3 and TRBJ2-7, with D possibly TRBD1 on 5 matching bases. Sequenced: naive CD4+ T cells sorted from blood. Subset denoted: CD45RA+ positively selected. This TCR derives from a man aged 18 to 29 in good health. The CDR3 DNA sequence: TGTGCCATCAGTGCCACAGGTCTTTACGAGCAGTACTTC. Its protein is CAISATGLYEQYF.